This section outlines one T cell receptor (beta chain) sequence together with its context. The table lists this clonotype with many counts. This receptor's antigen is unknown. No qualities accompany the bases; no much larger clone lies one base away. The data are from a study of T cell repertoires in cytomegalovirus infection (dated by TCRdb to between 2018 and 2021). Regarding the study in general: Because public TCR beta signatures pointed to carriage of CMV infection together with the matching HLA type, the HLA type of each donor mattered for the analysis.

The run used an Illumina HiSeq 1500. Using fastp trimming at Q25 and MiXCR clonotype assembly, TCRdb reanalyzed the public sequencing data and kept in-frame beta chains. Here each entry gathers all rows of one CDR3 protein and keeps the most common genes and DNA. The sample contains approximately 490,000 distinct CDR3 sequences, roughly 10% of them found a single time. Jointly, the top ten make up roughly 10% of the sample. The research as a whole found: The ex vivo response was dominated by HLA-C-restricted CMV-specific TCR beta clonotypes, which also provided the single most frequent clonotype in two of eight donors. In both this cohort and an independent roughly 350-donor cohort, the cumulative frequency of public TCR beta family members distinguished carriers of CMV infection plus the relevant HLA type.

Counted from cysteine to phenylalanine, this CDR3 has 15 amino acids. The sequence is cut down to CDR3 DNA, 45 bases in frame from base 1. CDR1 SGHTA and CDR2 FQGNSA are derived from the germline V gene. Clipping removes 3 bases from V and 6 bases from J, with 9 as the unmatched junction base count. This receptor was identified in a human donor in good health (CMV status not recorded). Some clones in this sample may be carry-over from other donors' samples. What was sequenced was PBMCs. Recombination joined TRBV7-2 with TRBJ2-3; 7 nucleotides in the junction match TRBD2. The nucleotides are TGTGCCAGCAGCTTTCGCCGGACTAGTGGGGATACGCAGTATTTT. Translated, it gives CASSFRRTSGDTQYF.